These 25 T cell receptor beta chains came from one sample sequenced in a study of T cells in localized non-small cell lung cancer. This table comes from immunoSEQ multiplex PCR, and its TCRdb copy is limited to in-frame clones, with some not included. The data hold 40,000 or so clones, with 79% observed a single time. Sequencing used PBMCs, obtained before any cancer treatment. The source of these receptors is a woman aged 35 to 70 with stage II squamous cell lung carcinoma.

V is TRBV2 and J is TRBJ2-3; no clear D gene. V gave up 0 bases and J gave up 7 bases, with 8 bases separating them. Per germline, CDR1 SNHLY and CDR2 FYNNEI. The CDR3 is made up of 13 amino acids. CDR3 DNA: TGTGCCAGCAGTGAAGCAGGGCGGAATACGCAGTATTTT. Translated, it gives CASSEAGRNTQYF. The full variable domain, completed using reference TRBV2 and TRBJ2-3, is EPEVTQTPSHQVTQMGQEVILRCVPISNHLYFYWYRQILGQKVEFLVSFYNNEISEKSEIFDDQFSVERPDGSNFTLKIRSTKLEDSAMYFCASSEAGRNTQYFGPGTRLTVL.

This clone has only a few counts. The genes are TRBV6-6 and TRBJ1-5; D not resolved. With 10 bases removed from V and 8 bases from J, the gap between germline ends came to 18 bases. This CDR3 has 13 residues. The V gene's germline CDR1 is MNHNY and CDR2 SVGAGI (reference sequence). The CDR3 DNA reads TGTGCCACTCGTCCTATTGAGTCGGAGCCCCAGCATTTT. It codes for CATRPIESEPQHF.

This chain uses TRBV28 with TRBJ2-2, with a tentative D call TRBD2 (6 bases). The CDR3 spans 15 residues. V was shortened by 5 bases and J by 3 bases, with 13 bases between the two germline ends. Germline lookup yields CDR1 MDHEN and CDR2 SYDVKM. CDR3 sequence (DNA): TGTGCCAGCAGTCTTTTGGGGAGGTACACCGGGGAGCTGTTTTTT. Protein product: CASSLLGRYTGELFF.

As concerns this clone: Germline is not matched at one junction end, which may reflect a read error. The rearrangement uses TRBV7-7 and TRBJ2-5, with D maybe TRBD1 (6 bases). Germline lookup yields CDR1 SSHAT and CDR2 FNYEAQ (reference sequence). The CDR3 covers 15 residues. The CDR3 here is CASSLGGTPQETQYF. CDR3 in DNA: TGTGCTAGCAGCTTAGGTGGGACACCTCAAGAGACCCAGTACTTC.

The chain carries TRBV9 and TRBJ2-3, with 8 bases fitting TRBD2. The germline V gene encodes CDR1 SGDLS and CDR2 YYNGEE. The CDR3 spans 15 residues. Trimming at V came to 3 bases and at J to 3 bases, leaving 6 bases not matched to a gene. CDR3 loop: CASSASGGGTDTQYF. CDR3 bases: TGTGCCAGCAGCGCCAGCGGGGGAGGTACAGATACGCAGTATTTT.

The rearrangement links TRBV2 to TRBJ1-1, with 7 bases fitting TRBD1. The V and J ends lost 9 bases and 1 base, in that order; junction bases with no gene match: 8. The germline V gene has CDR1 SNHLY and CDR2 FYNNEI. The CDR3 has 14 amino acids. CDR3 region: CARMPGQRNTEAFF. The CDR3 coding sequence is TGTGCCAGAATGCCGGGACAGCGGAACACTGAAGCTTTCTTT.

V and J are TRBV5-4 and TRBJ1-1; 10 positions match TRBD1. V lost 3 bases and J lost 6; bases outside the gene matches: 5. CDR1 and CDR2 from the germline V gene are SGHNT and YYREEE (reference sequence). The CDR3 covers 14 residues. The CDR3 sequence: CASSSGQGFPEAFF. CDR3 in DNA: TGTGCCAGCAGCTCGGGACAGGGGTTCCCTGAAGCTTTCTTT.

J is TRBJ2-1 and V is TRBV28, with TRBD1 matching over 9 bases. This CDR3 has 12 amino acids. J was trimmed by 7 bases and V by 5 bases; bases with no gene match: 0. From germline, CDR1 is MDHEN and CDR2 SYDVKM. DNA of the CDR3: TGTGCCAGCAGTGGGACAGGGAATGAGCAGTTCTTC. It is translated as CASSGTGNEQFF.

The chain recombines TRBV21-1 with TRBJ1-1. TRBV21-1 is reported as a pseudogene. CDR3 length: 13 amino acids. The chain's CDR3 is CASRSLTNTEAFF. CDR3 nucleotides: TGTGCCAGCAGGTCACTGACGAACACTGAAGCTTTCTTT.

The rearrangement uses TRBV19 and TRBJ1-2, with 9 bases fitting TRBD1. Germline trimming cut 3 bases from V and 0 bases from J; bases unmatched to any gene: 8. CDR3 length equals 17 residues. Germline loops: CDR1 LNHDA, CDR2 SQIVND (reference sequence). DNA of the CDR3: TGTGCCAGTAGTATGAGAACAGGGGGCGCCGCTAACTATGGCTACACCTTC. Translation gives CASSMRTGGAANYGYTF.

The table lists this clone with a few counts. The CDR3 DNA is TGTGCCAGCAACCCGACAGGGAATGACTATGGCTACACCTTC. Translation gives CASNPTGNDYGYTF. The rearrangement uses TRBV5-5 and TRBJ1-2, with TRBD1 matching 7 bases. V lost 6 bases, J lost 3 bases, and 8 bases stayed unmatched. The CDR3 extends over 14 amino acids. The germline CDR1 and CDR2 sequences are SGHKS and YYEKEE (reference sequence).

V is TRBV28 and J is TRBJ2-1; 11 nucleotides match TRBD2. The CDR3 contains 15 residues. From germline, CDR1 is MDHEN and CDR2 SYDVKM. V lost 4 bases, J lost 5 bases, and 4 bases stayed unmatched. The DNA for the CDR3 is TGTGCCAGCAGTTCAATTAGCGGGGGGGACAATGAGCAGTTCTTC. Protein sequence: CASSSISGGDNEQFF.

The rearrangement uses TRBV4-1 and TRBJ1-5; D ambiguous. The germline V gene encodes CDR1 MGHRA and CDR2 YSYEKL. The V and J ends lost 1 base and 4 bases respectively, with 11 bases between them. The CDR3 totals 15 residues. Here the CDR3 reads CASSQGHTQNQPQHF. The CDR3 bases are TGCGCCAGCAGCCAAGGTCATACCCAAAATCAGCCCCAGCATTTT.

CDR3 sequence reads: CASSPGRSTDTQYF. For the CDR3, the DNA is TGTGCCAGCAGTCCGGGGAGGTCCACAGATACGCAGTATTTT. The gene calls are TRBV27 and TRBJ2-3, with D possibly TRBD2 on 6 matching bases. Germline-derived CDR1 and CDR2 are MNHEY and SMNVEV (reference sequence). Between the trimmed V and J ends, which lost 5 bases and 2 bases, there was a span of 11 bases. This CDR3 has 14 residues.

The gene calls are TRBV27 and TRBJ1-5, with a weak D call TRBD1 (5 bases). Trimming removed 10 bases from V and 0 bases from J, with 13 bases in between. CDR3 length: 14 residues. Germline lookup yields CDR1 MNHEY and CDR2 SMNVEV (reference sequence). The CDR3 sequence is CATATAYSNQPQHF. In DNA, the CDR3 is TGTGCCACTGCGACAGCGTATAGCAATCAGCCCCAGCATTTT.

The rearrangement links TRBV7-6 to TRBJ1-1; 7 positions match TRBD1. This CDR3 contains 14 residues. J gave up 5 bases and V 5 bases, and 8 bases lay outside the gene matches. The germline V gene encodes CDR1 SGHVS and CDR2 FNYEAQ. The CDR3 DNA follows: TGTGCCAGCAGCCGGGGACAGCTGGGAACTGAAGCTTTCTTT. Its translation: CASSRGQLGTEAFF.

The V gene is TRBV28, the J gene TRBJ2-7; the match to TRBD2 covers 7 bases. Germline V gene lookup returns CDR1 MDHEN and CDR2 SYDVKM. J lost 4 bases, V lost 3 bases, and 6 bases had no gene match. The CDR3 length is 14 residues. CDR3 amino acids: CASSLDSGYYEQYF. CDR3 DNA: TGTGCCAGCAGTTTGGATAGCGGGTATTACGAGCAGTACTTC.

Notes on this clone: One end of the junction fails to match germline, which may point to a read error. The V gene is TRBV19, the J gene TRBJ2-2; possibly TRBD1 for D (5 bases). Germline CDR1 LNHDA, CDR2 SQIVND (reference sequence). There are 15 residues in the CDR3. The CDR3: CASSTLAGNSGELFF. CDR3 nucleotide sequence: TGTGCCAGTAGTACCCTGGCAGGGAACTCCGGGGAGCTGTTTTTT.

In this sample, this clone turned up once. The chain uses TRBV5-1 and TRBJ1-1, with D perhaps matching TRBD1 (6 bases). This CDR3 is 13 amino acids long. Trimming shortened V by 4 bases and J by 11 bases, and 18 bases separated the two germline ends. The germline gives CDR1 SGHRS, CDR2 YFSETQ. In DNA form, the CDR3 reads TGCGCCAGCAGCAGGGGTGAGGGGGAGATGGCTTTCTTT. Translation gives CASSRGEGEMAFF. Variable domain in full (rest from reference TRBV5-1 and TRBJ1-1): KAGVTQTPRYLIKTRGQQVTLSCSPISGHRSVSWYQQTPGQGLQFLFEYFSETQRNKGNFPGRFSGRQFSNSRSEMNVSTLELGDSALYLCASSRGEGEMAFFGQGTRLTVV.

This clone was recorded only once. The J gene is TRBJ2-7, the V gene TRBV9; 8 nucleotides align to TRBD2. This CDR3 is built from 15 residues. The junction had 12 bases not matched to a gene; V was cut back by 4 bases and J by 6 bases. The germline CDR1 and CDR2 sequences are SGDLS and YYNGEE. This CDR3 is CASSTSGAGGREQYF. CDR3 coding DNA: TGTGCCAGCAGCACCTCTGGGGCGGGAGGCCGCGAGCAGTACTTC.

This chain links TRBV6-6 with TRBJ2-2; D is undetermined. Trimming took off 2 bases at V and 8 bases at J, with 6 bases between the two ends. From germline, CDR1 is MNHNY and CDR2 SVGAGI (reference sequence). The CDR3 contains 12 residues. CDR3 DNA: TGTGCCAGCAGTTACGGCCTGGGGGAGCTGTTTTTT. Residues: CASSYGLGELFF.

The chain has TRBV6-5 and TRBJ1-5, with D perhaps matching TRBD1 (5 bases). Between the trimmed V and J ends, which lost 7 bases and 0 bases, there was a span of 10 bases. The germline gives CDR1 MNHEY, CDR2 SVGAGI. The CDR3 runs 14 residues. The CDR3 bases are TGTGCCAGCATCCCGGGACCTAGCAATCAGCCCCAGCATTTT. Amino acid sequence: CASIPGPSNQPQHF.

This rearrangement joins TRBV11-2 to TRBJ2-7; 7 bases match TRBD1. V was clipped by 2 bases and J by 7 bases; unmatched bases: 8. The CDR3 covers 14 residues. The germline gives CDR1 SGHAT, CDR2 FQNNGV. The CDR3 loop reads CASSLSTPGGEQYV. CDR3 coding DNA: TGTGCCAGCAGCTTATCGACCCCAGGGGGAGAGCAGTACGTC.

V and J are TRBV7-9 and TRBJ2-6; maybe TRBD1 (6 bases). This CDR3 contains 15 residues. V gave up 2 bases and J gave up 2 bases, with 7 bases separating them. The germline V gene has CDR1 SEHNR and CDR2 FQNEAQ (reference sequence). CDR3 in DNA: TGTGCCAGCAGCTTACCAGGGGCTGGGGCCAACGTCCTGACTTTC. Residues: CASSLPGAGANVLTF.

CDR3 coding DNA: TGCGCCAGCAGTGAGTCGAACAGTAGGACAGGGGTTGCCGGGGAGCTGTTTTTT. Protein sequence: CASSESNSRTGVAGELFF. The chain recombines TRBV10-1 with TRBJ2-2; 9 bases align to TRBD1. V shed 0 bases, J shed 6 bases, and the junction held 11 bases outside the gene matches. The CDR3 is 18 residues long. Germline values: CDR1 WNHNN, CDR2 SYGVQD (reference sequence).